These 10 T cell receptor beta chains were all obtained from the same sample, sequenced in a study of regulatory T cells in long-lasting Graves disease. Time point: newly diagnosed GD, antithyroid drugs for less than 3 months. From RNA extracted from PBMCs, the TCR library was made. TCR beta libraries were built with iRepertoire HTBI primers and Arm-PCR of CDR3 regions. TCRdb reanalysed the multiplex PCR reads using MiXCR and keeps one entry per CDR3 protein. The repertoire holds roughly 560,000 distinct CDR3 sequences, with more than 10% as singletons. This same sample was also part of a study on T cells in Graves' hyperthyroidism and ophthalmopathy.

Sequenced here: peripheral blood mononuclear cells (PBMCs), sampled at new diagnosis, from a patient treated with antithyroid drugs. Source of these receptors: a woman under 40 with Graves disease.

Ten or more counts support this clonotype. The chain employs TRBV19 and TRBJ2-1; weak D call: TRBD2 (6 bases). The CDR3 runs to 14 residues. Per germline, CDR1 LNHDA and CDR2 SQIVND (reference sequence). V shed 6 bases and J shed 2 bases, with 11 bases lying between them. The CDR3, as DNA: TGTGCCAGTAGAACGGGGAGGCCCTACAATGAGCAGTTCTTC. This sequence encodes CASRTGRPYNEQFF.

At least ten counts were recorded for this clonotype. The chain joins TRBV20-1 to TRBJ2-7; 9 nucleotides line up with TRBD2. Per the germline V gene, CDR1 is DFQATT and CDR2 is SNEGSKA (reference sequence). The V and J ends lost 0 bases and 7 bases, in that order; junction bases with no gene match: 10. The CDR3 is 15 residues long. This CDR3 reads CSARDFGGRAREQYF. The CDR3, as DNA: TGCAGTGCTAGAGATTTTGGCGGGAGGGCTAGAGAGCAGTACTTC.

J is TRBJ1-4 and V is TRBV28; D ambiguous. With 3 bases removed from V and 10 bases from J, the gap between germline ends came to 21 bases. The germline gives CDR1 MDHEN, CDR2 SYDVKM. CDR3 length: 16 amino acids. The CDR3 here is CASSFHRRDHSGKLFF. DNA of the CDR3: TGTGCCAGCAGTTTTCACCGGAGGGATCACTCAGGAAAACTGTTTTTT.

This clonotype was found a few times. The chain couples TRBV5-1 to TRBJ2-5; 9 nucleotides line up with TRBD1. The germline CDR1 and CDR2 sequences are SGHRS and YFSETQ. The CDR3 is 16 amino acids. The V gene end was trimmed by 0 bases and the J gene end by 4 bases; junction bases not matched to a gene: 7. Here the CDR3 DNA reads TGCGCCAGCAGCTTGGACCCGTGGACAGGGGTAGAGACCCAGTACTTC. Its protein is CASSLDPWTGVETQYF.

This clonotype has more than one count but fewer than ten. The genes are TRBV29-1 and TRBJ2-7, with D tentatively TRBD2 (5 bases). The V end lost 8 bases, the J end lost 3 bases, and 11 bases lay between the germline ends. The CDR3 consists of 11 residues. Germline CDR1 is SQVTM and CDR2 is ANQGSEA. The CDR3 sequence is CSFGDDYEQYF. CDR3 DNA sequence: TGCAGCTTCGGGGATGACTACGAGCAGTACTTC.

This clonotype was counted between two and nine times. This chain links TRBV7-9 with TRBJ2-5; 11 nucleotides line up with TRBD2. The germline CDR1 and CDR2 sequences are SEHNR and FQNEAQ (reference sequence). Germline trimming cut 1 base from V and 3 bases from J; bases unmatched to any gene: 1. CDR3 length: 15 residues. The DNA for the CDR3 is TGTGCCAGCAGCTTAGGGGGACTAGCGGAAGAGACCCAGTACTTC. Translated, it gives CASSLGGLAEETQYF.

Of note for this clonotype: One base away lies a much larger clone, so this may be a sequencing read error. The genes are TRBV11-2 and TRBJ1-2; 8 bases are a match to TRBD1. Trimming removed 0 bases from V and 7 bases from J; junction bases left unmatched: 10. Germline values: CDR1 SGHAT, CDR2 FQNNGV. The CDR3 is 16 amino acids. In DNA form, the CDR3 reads TGTGCCAGCAGCTTAGAGCGGGCAGGGGGCCGATTTGGCTACACCTTC. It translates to CASSLERAGGRFGYTF.

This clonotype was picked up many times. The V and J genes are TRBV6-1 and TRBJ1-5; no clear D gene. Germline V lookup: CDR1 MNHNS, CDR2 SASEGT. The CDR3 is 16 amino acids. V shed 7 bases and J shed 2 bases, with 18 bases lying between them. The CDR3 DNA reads TGTGCCAGCACCCCGTACGACTCGTCGGGCAATCAGCCCCAGCATTTT. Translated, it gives CASTPYDSSGNQPQHF.

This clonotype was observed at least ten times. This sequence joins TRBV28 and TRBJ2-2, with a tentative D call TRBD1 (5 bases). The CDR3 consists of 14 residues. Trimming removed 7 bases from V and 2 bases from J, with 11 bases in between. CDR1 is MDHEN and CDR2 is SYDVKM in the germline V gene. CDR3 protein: CASTGHLNTGELFF. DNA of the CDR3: TGTGCCAGCACTGGACACCTTAACACCGGGGAGCTGTTTTTT.

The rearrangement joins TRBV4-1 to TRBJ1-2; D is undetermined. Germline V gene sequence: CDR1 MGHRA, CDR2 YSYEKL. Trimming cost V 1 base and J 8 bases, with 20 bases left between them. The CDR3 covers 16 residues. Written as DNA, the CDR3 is TGCGCCAGCAGCCAAGTTTCGAATGCCATCCTAGACGGCTACACCTTC. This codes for CASSQVSNAILDGYTF.